The T cell receptor beta chain described here comes from a study of CD4 T cells in relation to SARS-CoV-2 and coronaviruses. Background on the study: ViraFEST: roughly 10-day antigen culture of PBMCs, then TCR beta CDR3 sequencing. No peptide or an HIV-1 Nef peptide pool served as negative control.

The unexposed donors gave CD4+ T cells in 2011-2018, prior to COVID-19. Isolation of CD4+ T cells took place after approximately eleven days in culture. V shed 2 bases and J 0 bases; nucleotides not matched to a gene: 5. The CDR3 runs 18 residues. In germline, CDR1 is KGHSH, CDR2 LQKENI. This clone is large within its sample. Antigen unknown. Repertoires were generated with immunoSEQ multiplex PCR, while TCRdb's copy carries only in-frame clones and drops some. This table holds 15,000 to 20,000 clones, 81% found once. The specimen was CD4+ T cells from PBMCs, cultured in vitro. The source is a human donor in good health. The chain links TRBV18 to TRBJ2-7; 15 positions agree with TRBD2. CDR3 nucleotide sequence: TGTGCCAGCTCACCAAGGGGACTAGCGGGAGGCCTCTCCTACGAGCAGTACTTC. The encoded protein is CASSPRGLAGGLSYEQYF.